The present T cell receptor (beta chain) was sequenced within a study of shared clonotypes between healthy human individuals. Germline CDR1 is SGHVS and CDR2 is FNYEAQ. This CDR3 has 14 residues. With 5 bases removed from V and 3 bases from J, the gap between germline ends came to 11 bases. With respect to this clone: Antigen unknown. The sample contains more than one DNA sequence encoding this CDR3.

Study-wide findings and caveats: Incompleteness in sorted-subset sequencing, despite large depth, was shown by rarefaction.

Each subset's genomic DNA was shared equally among a number of immunoSEQ plates. The protocol was immunoSEQ multiplex PCR, while the TCRdb copy is restricted to in-frame clones and leaves out a portion. The sample holds approximately 980,000 clones, 76% seen once. The sequence was obtained from a man between 18 and 35 years old in good health. The sequenced sample was memory CD4+ T cells sorted from blood. Stated subset: CD45RA-negative fraction. The V call is TRBV7-6, the J call TRBJ1-5; D is ambiguous. The CDR3 coding sequence is TGTGCCAGCAGCCCTGGAGGCAACAATCAGCCCCAGCATTTT. It translates to CASSPGGNNQPQHF.